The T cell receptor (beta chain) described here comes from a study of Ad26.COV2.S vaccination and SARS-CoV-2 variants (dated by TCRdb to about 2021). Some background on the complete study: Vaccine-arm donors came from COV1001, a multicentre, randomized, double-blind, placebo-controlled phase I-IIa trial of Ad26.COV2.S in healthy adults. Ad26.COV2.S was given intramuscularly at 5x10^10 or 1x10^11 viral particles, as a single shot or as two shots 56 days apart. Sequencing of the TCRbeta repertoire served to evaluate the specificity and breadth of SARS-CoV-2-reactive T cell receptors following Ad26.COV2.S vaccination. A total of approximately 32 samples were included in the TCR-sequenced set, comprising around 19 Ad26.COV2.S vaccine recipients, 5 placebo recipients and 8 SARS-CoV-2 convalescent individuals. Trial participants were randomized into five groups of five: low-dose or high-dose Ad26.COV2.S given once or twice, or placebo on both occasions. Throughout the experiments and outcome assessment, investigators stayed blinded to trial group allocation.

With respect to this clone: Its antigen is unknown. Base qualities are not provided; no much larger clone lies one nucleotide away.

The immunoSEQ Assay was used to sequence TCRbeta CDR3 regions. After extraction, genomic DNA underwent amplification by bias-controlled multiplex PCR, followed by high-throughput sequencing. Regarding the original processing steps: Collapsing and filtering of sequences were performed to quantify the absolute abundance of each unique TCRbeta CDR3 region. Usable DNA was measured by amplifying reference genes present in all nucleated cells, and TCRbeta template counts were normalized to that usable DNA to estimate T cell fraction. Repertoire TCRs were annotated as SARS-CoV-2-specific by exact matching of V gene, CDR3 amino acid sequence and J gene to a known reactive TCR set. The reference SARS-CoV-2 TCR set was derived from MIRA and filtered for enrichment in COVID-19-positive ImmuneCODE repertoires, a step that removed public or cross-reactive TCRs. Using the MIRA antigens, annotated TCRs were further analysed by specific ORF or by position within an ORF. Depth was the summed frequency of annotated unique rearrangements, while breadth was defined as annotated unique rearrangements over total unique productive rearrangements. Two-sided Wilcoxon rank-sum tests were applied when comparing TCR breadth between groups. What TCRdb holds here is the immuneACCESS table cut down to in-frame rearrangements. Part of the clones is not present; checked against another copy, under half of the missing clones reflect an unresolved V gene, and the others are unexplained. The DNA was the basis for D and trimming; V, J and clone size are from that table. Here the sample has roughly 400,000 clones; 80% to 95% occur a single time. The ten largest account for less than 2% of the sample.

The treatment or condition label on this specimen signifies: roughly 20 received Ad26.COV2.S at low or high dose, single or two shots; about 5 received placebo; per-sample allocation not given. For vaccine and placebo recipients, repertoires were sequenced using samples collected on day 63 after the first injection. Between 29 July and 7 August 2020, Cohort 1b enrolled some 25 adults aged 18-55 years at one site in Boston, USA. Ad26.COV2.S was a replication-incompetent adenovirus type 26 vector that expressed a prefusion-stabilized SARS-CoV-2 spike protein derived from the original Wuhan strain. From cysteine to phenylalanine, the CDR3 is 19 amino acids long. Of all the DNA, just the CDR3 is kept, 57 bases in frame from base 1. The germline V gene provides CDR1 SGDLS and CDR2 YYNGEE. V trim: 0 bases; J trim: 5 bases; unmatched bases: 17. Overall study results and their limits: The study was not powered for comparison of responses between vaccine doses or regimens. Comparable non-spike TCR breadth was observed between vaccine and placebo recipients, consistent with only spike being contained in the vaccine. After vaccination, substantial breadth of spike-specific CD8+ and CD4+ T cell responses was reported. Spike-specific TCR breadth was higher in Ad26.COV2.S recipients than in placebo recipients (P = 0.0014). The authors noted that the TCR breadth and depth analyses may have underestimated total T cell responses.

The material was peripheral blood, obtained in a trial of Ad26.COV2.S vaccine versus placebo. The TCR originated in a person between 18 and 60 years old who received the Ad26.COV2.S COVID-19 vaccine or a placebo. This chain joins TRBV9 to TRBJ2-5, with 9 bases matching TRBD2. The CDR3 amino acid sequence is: CASSVVVPGLAKLGETQYF. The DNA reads TGTGCCAGCAGCGTAGTGGTCCCGGGACTAGCCAAATTGGGGGAGACCCAGTACTTC.